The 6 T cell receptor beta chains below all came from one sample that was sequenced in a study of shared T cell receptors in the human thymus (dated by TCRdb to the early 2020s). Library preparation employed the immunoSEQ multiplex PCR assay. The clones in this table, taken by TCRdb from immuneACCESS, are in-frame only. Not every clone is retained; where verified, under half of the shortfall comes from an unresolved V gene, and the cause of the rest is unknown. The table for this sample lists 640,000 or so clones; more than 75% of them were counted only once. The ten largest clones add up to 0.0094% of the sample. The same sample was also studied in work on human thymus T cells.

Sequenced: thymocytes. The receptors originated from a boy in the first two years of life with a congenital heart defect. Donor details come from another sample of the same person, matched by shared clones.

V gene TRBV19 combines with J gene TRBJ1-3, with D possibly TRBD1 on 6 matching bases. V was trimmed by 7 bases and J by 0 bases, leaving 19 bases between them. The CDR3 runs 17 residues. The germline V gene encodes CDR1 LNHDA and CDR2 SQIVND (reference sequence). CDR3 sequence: CASTLRKGVSSGNTIYF. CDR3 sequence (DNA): TGTGCCAGTACCCTTCGTAAGGGGGTGAGCTCTGGAAACACCATATATTTT.

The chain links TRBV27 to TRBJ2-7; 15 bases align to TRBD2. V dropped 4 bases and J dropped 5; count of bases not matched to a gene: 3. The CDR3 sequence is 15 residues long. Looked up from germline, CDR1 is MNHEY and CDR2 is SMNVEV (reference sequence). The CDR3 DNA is TGTGCCAGCAGTTCAGGACTAGCGGGAGGGAACGAGCAGTACTTC. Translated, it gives CASSSGLAGGNEQYF.

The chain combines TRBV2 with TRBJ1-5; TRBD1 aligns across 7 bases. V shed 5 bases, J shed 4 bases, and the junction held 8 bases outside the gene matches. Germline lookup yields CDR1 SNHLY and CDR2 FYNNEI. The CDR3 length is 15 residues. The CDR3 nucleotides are TGTGCCAGCAGTCACCGGGACAGCAGGAATCAGCCCCAGCATTTT. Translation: CASSHRDSRNQPQHF.

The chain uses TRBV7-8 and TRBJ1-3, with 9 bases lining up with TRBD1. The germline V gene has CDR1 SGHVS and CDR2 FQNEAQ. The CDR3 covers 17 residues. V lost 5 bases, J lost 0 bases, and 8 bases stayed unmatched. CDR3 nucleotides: TGTGCCAGCAGCCCGCCGGGACAGGGCAACTCTGGAAACACCATATATTTT. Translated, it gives CASSPPGQGNSGNTIYF.

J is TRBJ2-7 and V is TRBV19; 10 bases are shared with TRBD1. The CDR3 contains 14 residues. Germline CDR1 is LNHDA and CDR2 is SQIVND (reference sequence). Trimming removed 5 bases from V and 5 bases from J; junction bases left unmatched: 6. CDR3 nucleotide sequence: TGTGCCAGTAGTCCGGGACAGGGGTTCAACGAGCAGTACTTC. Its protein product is CASSPGQGFNEQYF.

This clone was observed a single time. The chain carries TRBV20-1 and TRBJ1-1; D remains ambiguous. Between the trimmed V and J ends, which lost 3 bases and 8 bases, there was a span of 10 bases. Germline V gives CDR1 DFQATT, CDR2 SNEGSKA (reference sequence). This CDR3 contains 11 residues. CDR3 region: CSARRLHEAFF. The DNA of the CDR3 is TGCAGTGCTAGGAGACTCCACGAAGCTTTCTTT.